A single T cell receptor beta chain is shown here with its context. Clones were sequenced by immunoSEQ multiplex PCR, and TCRdb holds only the in-frame ones, with some missing. Among fewer than 200,000 clones listed, roughly 80% were seen once. The sample comes from a study of blood T cell repertoires in COVID-19. The wider study: PBMCs, B-cell-depleted T cells, or T cells were the source of the cDNA or gDNA that made up the material.

Seattle patients were enrolled while actively infected and followed longitudinally. This sequence was found in a woman aged 60-75 years with COVID-19, enrolled during active disease. The sample taken for sequencing was peripheral blood.

CDR3 region: CASSSGQGRVYTF. CDR3 in DNA: TGTGCCAGCAGCTCGGGACAGGGAAGGGTCTACACCTTC. V gene TRBV11-2 combines with J gene TRBJ1-2, with 9 positions matching TRBD1. This CDR3 comprises 13 residues. V trimming: 4 bases; J trimming: 10 bases; junction bases outside the gene matches: 7. The germline CDR1 and CDR2 sequences are SGHAT and FQNNGV.